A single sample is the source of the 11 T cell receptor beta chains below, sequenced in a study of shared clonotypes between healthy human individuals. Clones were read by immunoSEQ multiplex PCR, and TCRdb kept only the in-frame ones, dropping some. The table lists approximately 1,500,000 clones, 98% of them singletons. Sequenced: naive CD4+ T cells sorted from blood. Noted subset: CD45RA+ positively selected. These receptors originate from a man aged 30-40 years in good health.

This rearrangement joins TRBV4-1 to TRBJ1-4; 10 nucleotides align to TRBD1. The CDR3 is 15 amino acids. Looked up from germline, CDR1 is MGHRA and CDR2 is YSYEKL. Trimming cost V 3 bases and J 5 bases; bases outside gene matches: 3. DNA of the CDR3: TGCGCCAGCAGCCAGCGGACAGGGGGAAATGAAAAACTGTTTTTT. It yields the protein CASSQRTGGNEKLFF.

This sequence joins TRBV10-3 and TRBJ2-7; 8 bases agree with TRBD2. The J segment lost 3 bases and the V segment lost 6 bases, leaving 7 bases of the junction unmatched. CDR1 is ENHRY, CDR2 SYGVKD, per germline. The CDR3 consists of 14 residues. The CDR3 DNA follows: TGTGCCATCAGCGAGACTAGCGCAGGCTACGAGCAGTACTTC. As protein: CAISETSAGYEQYF.

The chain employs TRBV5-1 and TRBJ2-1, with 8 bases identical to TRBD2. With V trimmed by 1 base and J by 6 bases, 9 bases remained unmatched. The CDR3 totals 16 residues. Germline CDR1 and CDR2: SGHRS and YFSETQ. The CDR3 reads CASSLPVAGGFNEQFF. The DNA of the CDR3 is TGCGCCAGCAGCTTGCCCGTCGCGGGAGGCTTCAATGAGCAGTTCTTC.

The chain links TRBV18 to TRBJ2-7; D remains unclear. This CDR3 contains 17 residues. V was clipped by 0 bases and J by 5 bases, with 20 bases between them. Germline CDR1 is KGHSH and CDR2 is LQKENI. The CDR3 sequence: CASSPPRSPPRVHEQYF. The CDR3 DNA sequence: TGTGCCAGCTCACCACCGCGATCTCCTCCCCGGGTCCACGAGCAGTACTTC.

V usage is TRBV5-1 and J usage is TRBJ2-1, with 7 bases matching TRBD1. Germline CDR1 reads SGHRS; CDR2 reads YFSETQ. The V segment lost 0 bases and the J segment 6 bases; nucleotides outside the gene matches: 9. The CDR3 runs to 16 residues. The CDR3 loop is CASSLAPGTDFNEQFF. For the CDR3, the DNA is TGCGCCAGCAGCTTGGCACCCGGGACAGATTTCAATGAGCAGTTCTTC. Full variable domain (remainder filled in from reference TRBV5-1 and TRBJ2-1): KAGVTQTPRYLIKTRGQQVTLSCSPISGHRSVSWYQQTPGQGLQFLFEYFSETQRNKGNFPGRFSGRQFSNSRSEMNVSTLELGDSALYLCASSLAPGTDFNEQFFGPGTRLTVL.

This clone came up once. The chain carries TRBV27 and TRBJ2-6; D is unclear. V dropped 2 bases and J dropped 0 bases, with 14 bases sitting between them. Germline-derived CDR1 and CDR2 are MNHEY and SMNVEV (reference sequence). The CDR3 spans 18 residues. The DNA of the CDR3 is TGTGCCAGCAGTTTAGGAAGGGATTTCCCCTCTGGGGCCAACGTCCTGACTTTC. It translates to CASSLGRDFPSGANVLTF.

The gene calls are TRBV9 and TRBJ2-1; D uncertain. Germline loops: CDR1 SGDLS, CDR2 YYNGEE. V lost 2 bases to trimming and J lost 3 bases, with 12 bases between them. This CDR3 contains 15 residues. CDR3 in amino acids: CASSVTATLYNEQFF. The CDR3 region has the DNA TGTGCCAGCAGCGTTACAGCGACCCTCTACAATGAGCAGTTCTTC.

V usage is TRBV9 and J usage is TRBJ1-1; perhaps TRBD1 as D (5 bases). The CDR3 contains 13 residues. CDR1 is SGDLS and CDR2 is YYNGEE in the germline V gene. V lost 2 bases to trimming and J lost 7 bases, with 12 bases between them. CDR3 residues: CASSVQQGNEAFF. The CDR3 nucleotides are TGTGCCAGCAGCGTCCAGCAGGGTAATGAAGCTTTCTTT.

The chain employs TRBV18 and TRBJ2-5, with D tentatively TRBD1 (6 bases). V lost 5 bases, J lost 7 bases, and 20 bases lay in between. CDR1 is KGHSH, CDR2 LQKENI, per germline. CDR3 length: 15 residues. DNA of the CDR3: TGTGCCAGCTCAGCCCGGGACAACTCAGAAAGGACCCAGTACTTC. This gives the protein CASSARDNSERTQYF.

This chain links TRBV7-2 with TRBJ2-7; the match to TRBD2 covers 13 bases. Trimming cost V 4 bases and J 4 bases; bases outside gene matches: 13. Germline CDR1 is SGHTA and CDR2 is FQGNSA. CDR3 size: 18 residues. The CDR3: CASSSGLAGVFLLYEQYF. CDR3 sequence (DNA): TGTGCCAGCAGCTCCGGACTAGCGGGAGTGTTCTTGCTTTACGAGCAGTACTTC.

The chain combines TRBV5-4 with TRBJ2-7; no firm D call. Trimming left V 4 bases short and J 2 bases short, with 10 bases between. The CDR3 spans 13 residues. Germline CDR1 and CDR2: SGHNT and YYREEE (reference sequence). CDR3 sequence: CASSLGSTYEQYF. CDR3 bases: TGTGCCAGCAGCCTAGGGTCTACCTACGAGCAGTACTTC.